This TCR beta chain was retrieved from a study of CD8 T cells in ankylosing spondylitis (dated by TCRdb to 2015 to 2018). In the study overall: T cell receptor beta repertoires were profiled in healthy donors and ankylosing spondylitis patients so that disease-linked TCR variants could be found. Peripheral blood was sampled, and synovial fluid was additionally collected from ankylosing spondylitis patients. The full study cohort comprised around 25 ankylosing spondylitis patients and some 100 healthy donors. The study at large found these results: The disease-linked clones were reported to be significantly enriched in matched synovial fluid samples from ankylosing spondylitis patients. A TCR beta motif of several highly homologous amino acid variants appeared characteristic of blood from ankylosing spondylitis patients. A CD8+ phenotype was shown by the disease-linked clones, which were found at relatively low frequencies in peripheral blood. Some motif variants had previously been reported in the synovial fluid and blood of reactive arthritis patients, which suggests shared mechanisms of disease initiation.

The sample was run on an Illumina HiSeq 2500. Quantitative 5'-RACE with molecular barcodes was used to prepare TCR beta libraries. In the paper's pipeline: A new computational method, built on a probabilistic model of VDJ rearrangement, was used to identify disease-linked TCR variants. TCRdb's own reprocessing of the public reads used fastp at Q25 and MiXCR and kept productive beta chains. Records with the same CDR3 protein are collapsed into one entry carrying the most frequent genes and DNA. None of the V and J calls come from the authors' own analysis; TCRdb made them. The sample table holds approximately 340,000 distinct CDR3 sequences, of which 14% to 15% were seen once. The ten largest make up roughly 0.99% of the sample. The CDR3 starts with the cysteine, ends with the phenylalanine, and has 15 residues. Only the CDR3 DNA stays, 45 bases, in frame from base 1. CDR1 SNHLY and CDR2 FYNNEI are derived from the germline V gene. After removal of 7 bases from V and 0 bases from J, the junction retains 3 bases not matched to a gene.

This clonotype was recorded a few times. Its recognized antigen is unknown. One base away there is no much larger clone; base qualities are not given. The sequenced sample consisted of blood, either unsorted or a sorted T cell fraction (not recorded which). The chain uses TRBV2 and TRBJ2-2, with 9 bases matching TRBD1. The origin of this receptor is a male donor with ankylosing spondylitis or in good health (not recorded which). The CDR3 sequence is CASKQGATNTGELFF. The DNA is TGTGCCAGCAAACAGGGGGCGACGAACACCGGGGAGCTGTTTTTT.